The 27 T cell receptor beta chains listed next were all sequenced from one sample in a study of shared clonotypes between healthy human individuals. Only in-frame clones appear in the TCRdb table, and some are missing; sequencing was by immunoSEQ multiplex PCR. The table shows a few million clones, with around 93% occurring only once. Sequencing was done on a sample of naive CD4+ T cells from PBMCs. Sample subset: CD45RA+ positively selected. The receptors were sampled from a man aged 18 to 30 in good health. Some clones in this sample may be carry-over from other donors' samples.

The chain couples TRBV27 to TRBJ1-2; D uncertain. CDR3 length: 14 residues. CDR1 and CDR2 from the germline V gene are MNHEY and SMNVEV (reference sequence). V shed 0 bases and J shed 7 bases, with 12 bases lying between them. CDR3 DNA: TGTGCCAGCAGTTTATCGGGTGGCCCGGGTGGCTACACCTTC. Translated, it gives CASSLSGGPGGYTF.

The DNA of the CDR3 is TGCGCCAGCAGTCAATCTGAGGGCCGGCGTCGTTATAGCAATCAGCCCCAGCATTTT. Protein: CASSQSEGRRRYSNQPQHF. The V and J genes are TRBV23-1 and TRBJ1-5; D not resolved. TRBV23-1 is given ORF status, its function remaining uncertain. Between the trimmed V and J ends, which lost 0 bases and 0 bases, there was a span of 18 bases. This CDR3 spans 19 amino acids.

This clone has a handful of counts. The chain has TRBV7-8 and TRBJ1-1; D not certain. The CDR3 is made up of 13 amino acids. Deletions cut 1 base from V and 1 base from J, with 4 bases between. Looked up from germline, CDR1 is SGHVS and CDR2 is FQNEAQ. The CDR3 is CASSLDPNTEAFF. CDR3 nucleotide sequence: TGTGCCAGCAGCTTAGATCCGAACACTGAAGCTTTCTTT.

This rearrangement joins TRBV9 to TRBJ2-2, with 8 bases fitting TRBD1. Per germline, CDR1 SGDLS and CDR2 YYNGEE. This CDR3 comprises 16 residues. Germline trimming cut 1 base from V and 2 bases from J; bases unmatched to any gene: 4. This chain's CDR3 is CASSVSRGPNTGELFF. The CDR3 nucleotides are TGTGCCAGCAGCGTATCCAGGGGGCCAAACACCGGGGAGCTGTTTTTT.

The chain has TRBV7-9 and TRBJ2-5; 14 bases fit TRBD2. CDR1 and CDR2 (germline): SEHNR, FQNEAQ (reference sequence). This CDR3 region has 16 residues. Trimming removed 3 bases from V and 5 bases from J; junction bases left unmatched: 5. CDR3 in amino acids: CASSLGLAGVRETQYF. CDR3 coding DNA: TGTGCCAGCAGCTTGGGACTAGCGGGAGTCAGGGAGACCCAGTACTTC.

The chain is built from TRBV7-3 and TRBJ2-5, with 7 positions matching TRBD2. CDR1 is SGHTA, CDR2 FQGTGA, per germline. The junction had 14 bases not matched to a gene; V was cut back by 1 base and J by 3 bases. This CDR3 spans 18 amino acids. The CDR3 bases are TGTGCCAGCAGCTTAAATGGGCGCGGGGGTTCCCCCAAAGAGACCCAGTACTTC. The encoded protein is CASSLNGRGGSPKETQYF. Based on the CDR3 plus reference TRBV7-3 and TRBJ2-5, the full variable domain is GAGVSQTPSNKVTEKGKYVELRCDPISGHTALYWYRQSLGQGPEFLIYFQGTGAADDSGLPNDRFFAVRPEGSVSTLKIQRTERGDSAVYLCASSLNGRGGSPKETQYFGPGTRLLVL.

The DNA for the CDR3 is TGTGCCAGCAGTACGTGGACAGGGGGTCAGGAGACCCAGTACTTC. Its protein is CASSTWTGGQETQYF. This chain connects TRBV27 to TRBJ2-5, with 10 bases matching TRBD1. CDR1 is MNHEY, CDR2 SMNVEV, per germline (reference sequence). The length of the CDR3 is 15 residues. The ends lost 5 bases at V and 5 bases at J; junction bases unmatched: 8.

This rearrangement joins TRBV2 to TRBJ1-2; D not resolved. CDR1 is SNHLY, CDR2 FYNNEI, per germline. Trimming stripped 6 bases from V and 5 bases from J, with 7 bases between. CDR3 length: 11 residues. The chain's CDR3 is CASRLEYGYTF. CDR3 bases: TGTGCCAGCAGGCTGGAGTATGGCTACACCTTC.

The rearrangement joins TRBV7-2 to TRBJ1-3, with D uncertain. The length of the CDR3 is 14 residues. Looked up from germline, CDR1 is SGHTA and CDR2 is FQGNSA. Trimming cost V 5 bases and J 0 bases, with 8 bases left between them. This CDR3 is CASSPIASGNTIYF. The CDR3 bases are TGTGCCAGCAGCCCAATCGCCTCTGGAAACACCATATATTTT.

The CDR3 reads CASRLKTGANTEAFF. The DNA for the CDR3 is TGTGCCAGCAGGCTCAAAACAGGGGCGAACACTGAAGCTTTCTTT. V and J are TRBV28 and TRBJ1-1; 7 bases agree with TRBD1. This CDR3 comprises 15 residues. Germline V CDR1 and CDR2: MDHEN, SYDVKM. The trim removed 6 bases at V and 1 base at J, leaving 8 bases unmatched.

This CDR3 reads CATSRGGTGELFF. CDR3 coding DNA: TGTGCCACCTCCCGAGGGGGTACCGGGGAGCTGTTTTTT. The chain employs TRBV7-9 and TRBJ2-2, with D maybe TRBD1 (6 bases). Trimming removed 10 bases at V and 5 bases at J, with 14 bases between. From germline, CDR1 is SEHNR and CDR2 FQNEAQ (reference sequence). The CDR3 covers 13 residues.

The genes are TRBV20-1 and TRBJ2-7; unclear D gene. Trimming cost V 2 bases and J 6 bases, with 8 bases left between them. CDR3 size: 11 residues. Per the germline V gene, CDR1 is DFQATT and CDR2 is SNEGSKA (reference sequence). The CDR3 region is CSARSLGEQYF. The CDR3 DNA is TGCAGTGCTAGATCGTTGGGCGAGCAGTACTTC.

This chain connects TRBV29-1 to TRBJ1-2; perhaps TRBD1 as D (5 bases). The germline CDR1 and CDR2 sequences are SQVTM and ANQGSEA. The CDR3 runs to 13 residues. The V gene lost 5 bases and the J gene lost 0 bases, with 10 bases spanning the gap. The CDR3 reads CSVSGGTNYGYTF. Written as DNA, the CDR3 is TGCAGCGTTTCTGGGGGTACTAACTATGGCTACACCTTC.

The chain is built from TRBV19 and TRBJ2-5; D call uncertain. Per the germline V gene, CDR1 is LNHDA and CDR2 is SQIVND (reference sequence). This CDR3 contains 17 residues. V was cut by 5 bases and J by 4 bases, with 23 bases left in between. The CDR3 protein is CASSSPRRKEALETQYF. DNA for the CDR3: TGTGCCAGTAGTTCCCCCCGCAGGAAAGAAGCCCTAGAGACCCAGTACTTC.

In the case of this clone: Within the sample, other DNA sequences also encode this same CDR3. V and J are TRBV7-9 and TRBJ1-5; unclear D gene. The CDR3 runs 12 residues. CDR1 SEHNR and CDR2 FQNEAQ come from the germline V gene (reference sequence). V was shortened by 1 base and J by 6 bases, with 4 bases between the two germline ends. CDR3 sequence reads: CASSLGGQPQHF. CDR3 DNA: TGTGCCAGCAGCTTAGGTGGTCAGCCCCAGCATTTT.

The CDR3: CASSLRTGGHEQFF. The CDR3 region has the DNA TGTGCCAGCAGCCTTAGGACAGGGGGGCATGAGCAGTTCTTC. The chain links TRBV11-2 to TRBJ2-1, with TRBD1 matching 10 bases. Germline CDR1 SGHAT, CDR2 FQNNGV. CDR3 length equals 14 residues. V lost 5 bases and J lost 8; bases outside the gene matches: 6.

Notes on this clone: Other DNA sequences in the sample encode the same CDR3. The chain combines TRBV30 with TRBJ1-2; D unclear. Per the germline V gene, CDR1 is GTSNPN and CDR2 is SVGIG (reference sequence). The CDR3 sequence is 11 residues long. Trimming took off 0 bases at V and 8 bases at J, with 7 bases between the two ends. CDR3 DNA: TGTGCCTGGAGTGTACAAAGGGGCTACACCTTC. Translation gives CAWSVQRGYTF.

The chain is built from TRBV10-3 and TRBJ1-2; weak D call: TRBD1 (5 bases). V was pared by 4 bases and J by 7 bases, with 22 bases between. This CDR3 is 16 amino acids long. Germline V gene lookup returns CDR1 ENHRY and CDR2 SYGVKD. CDR3 sequence reads: CAISADGTQFQGGYTF. CDR3 DNA sequence: TGTGCCATCAGTGCGGACGGGACCCAATTTCAGGGTGGCTACACCTTC.

This clone was detected a few times. J is TRBJ1-1 and V is TRBV28; D gene unclear. The CDR3 covers 16 residues. V lost 6 bases and J lost 0, with 17 bases in between. The germline V gene has CDR1 MDHEN and CDR2 SYDVKM. CDR3 DNA: TGTGCCAGCAGGACATACCATCTCGCCATGAACACTGAAGCTTTCTTT. Amino acid sequence: CASRTYHLAMNTEAFF.

This clone came up once. The chain joins TRBV5-4 to TRBJ2-6; no firm D call. Germline-derived CDR1 and CDR2 are SGHNT and YYREEE (reference sequence). Trimming took off 7 bases at V and 3 bases at J, with 5 bases between the two ends. The CDR3 loop spans 12 amino acids. The CDR3 DNA is TGTGCCAGCTCTATTGGGGCCAACGTCCTGACTTTC. Protein product: CASSIGANVLTF.

This clone occurred once. The chain recombines TRBV7-7 with TRBJ2-1; 11 bases agree with TRBD2. There are 16 residues in the CDR3. CDR1 SSHAT and CDR2 FNYEAQ come from the germline V gene (reference sequence). The V gene end was trimmed by 4 bases and the J gene end by 2 bases; junction bases not matched to a gene: 4. The CDR3 spells CASSSTSGKAYNEQFF. The CDR3 DNA reads TGTGCCAGCAGCTCGACTAGCGGGAAGGCCTACAATGAGCAGTTCTTC.

This chain joins TRBV7-7 and TRBJ1-3; D is undetermined. Between the trimmed V and J ends, which lost 5 bases and 4 bases, there was a span of 12 bases. The CDR3 contains 14 residues. From germline, CDR1 is SSHAT and CDR2 FNYEAQ (reference sequence). In DNA form, the CDR3 reads TGTGCCAGCAGCCCGACCTTCAGCGGAAACACCATATATTTT. Translation: CASSPTFSGNTIYF.

The chain is built from TRBV6-6 and TRBJ1-1; D uncertain. Germline V gene sequence: CDR1 MNHNY, CDR2 SVGAGI (reference sequence). This CDR3 contains 14 residues. Trimming removed 3 bases from V and 0 bases from J, with 8 bases in between. CDR3 DNA sequence: TGTGCCAGCAGTTATCAGCCCTTGAACACTGAAGCTTTCTTT. Amino acids: CASSYQPLNTEAFF.

This sequence joins TRBV27 and TRBJ1-2, with 10 bases aligning to TRBD1. V was pared by 1 base and J by 3 bases, with 5 bases of the junction left unmatched. There are 16 residues in the CDR3. Germline V lookup: CDR1 MNHEY, CDR2 SMNVEV (reference sequence). This chain's CDR3 is CASSLFKGQGYYGYTF. The DNA for the CDR3 is TGTGCCAGCAGTTTATTTAAGGGACAGGGGTACTATGGCTACACCTTC.

Comments on this clone: This CDR3 is also generated by other DNA sequences in the sample. The J gene is TRBJ2-2, the V gene TRBV18, with no clear D. The CDR3 is made up of 14 amino acids. V was cut by 3 bases and J by 2 bases, with 7 bases left in between. Germline lookup yields CDR1 KGHSH and CDR2 LQKENI. For the CDR3, the DNA is TGTGCCAGCTCACCGGGCGCAAACACCGGGGAGCTGTTTTTT. It codes for CASSPGANTGELFF.

The chain recombines TRBV28 with TRBJ2-7; D is tentatively TRBD1 or TRBD2 (7 bases each). Germline V lookup: CDR1 MDHEN, CDR2 SYDVKM. V shed 5 bases and J shed 3 bases, with 17 bases lying between them. This CDR3 region has 15 residues. The CDR3 nucleotides are TGTGCCAGCAGTCTACAGGGGAGGGGTATCTACGAGCAGTACTTC. Translated: CASSLQGRGIYEQYF.

Only a few counts were recorded for this clone. V and J are TRBV6-5 and TRBJ1-1; D is ambiguous. Per germline, CDR1 MNHEY and CDR2 SVGAGI. The CDR3 sequence is 13 residues long. V was cut by 7 bases and J by 5 bases, with 14 bases left in between. In DNA, the CDR3 is TGTGCCAGCAATGGACCGCAGAGAACTGAAGCTTTCTTT. It is translated as CASNGPQRTEAFF.